This TCR beta chain was identified in a study of blood T cells in healthy people across ages. In its sample, this clonotype was seen a few times. The authors ran a second PCR of about 7 to 11 cycles using a sample-barcoded 5' primer and a J-beta primer mix. MiXCR, run by TCRdb on the 5' RACE reads, gives a single entry per CDR3 protein. The table has about 720,000 distinct CDR3 sequences, around 25% seen once. This sample also belongs to another study, concerning T cells of mothers and their children. From that second work: All donors were healthy and Caucasian; they were three mothers and their six children. Normalized overlap was always slightly, never significantly, higher in related than unrelated mother-child pairs.

The sample comprised blood. The clonotype comes from a boy younger than 18 in good health.

This CDR3 is CASSQGSGKGIDTQYF. CDR3 DNA: TGCGCCAGCAGCCAAGGGTCGGGAAAGGGGATAGATACGCAGTATTTT. The chain couples TRBV4-3 to TRBJ2-3; D may correspond to TRBD1 or TRBD2 (5 bases each). CDR1 is LGHNA, CDR2 YSLEER, per germline. Trimming took 1 base from V and 5 from J, leaving 16 bases between them. The CDR3 consists of 16 residues.